This T cell receptor beta chain was obtained from a study of cytomegalovirus exposure and HLA in healthy donors. A multiplex PCR was run with 60 Vbeta primers and 13 Jbeta primers. Clones were sequenced by immunoSEQ multiplex PCR, and TCRdb holds only the in-frame ones, with some missing. The sample lists some 56,000 clones, approximately 82% occurring once. Trimming took 4 bases from V and 1 from J, leaving 10 bases between them. The CDR3 contains 14 residues. Germline V gene lookup returns CDR1 LNHDA and CDR2 SQIVND (reference sequence). The TCR was taken from a man between 45 and 60 years old in good health and CMV-seronegative. Source material: PBMCs. This sequence joins TRBV19 and TRBJ1-1, with D uncertain. The CDR3: CASSTRLGNTEAFF. The CDR3 DNA follows: TGTGCCAGTAGTACGCGGCTGGGGAACACTGAAGCTTTCTTT.